This record covers a single T cell receptor beta chain. Its specificity is unknown. This CDR3 is 15 amino acids long. Trimming took off 0 bases at V and 0 bases at J, with 9 bases between the two ends. Germline loops: CDR1 MGHRA, CDR2 YSYEKL. This entry belongs to a study of naive CD8 T cells in extremely preterm neonates. The study's findings and limits: Term neonates 0.35% to 0.5%, young children roughly 0.027%, adults about 0.01%; preterm neonates shared around 2.5%. Preterm neonate repertoires were significantly less rich by iChao1 than others. Relative to older groups, preterm infants had shorter, less trimmed CDR3s with fewer N additions.

The protocol was immunoSEQ multiplex PCR, while the TCRdb copy is restricted to in-frame clones and leaves out a portion. The sample shows 21,000 or so clones, about 87% of them seen only once. Extremely preterm deliveries at about 23-27 weeks of gestation provided the preterm samples. Sequenced sample: naive CD8+ T cells from cord blood. The clonotype was recovered from a boy who was born preterm. The chain employs TRBV4-1 and TRBJ2-7, with D maybe TRBD2 (6 bases). CDR3 DNA sequence: TGCGCCAGCAGCCAAGATCGGGGGAGCTCCTACGAGCAGTACTTC. This translates into CASSQDRGSSYEQYF.